These T cell receptor beta chains were read from a single sample in a study of control samples from healthy donors and cancer patients. Measured with immunoSEQ multiplex PCR; TCRdb has only the in-frame clones, and not every one. The table lists 150,000 or so clones, roughly 94% of them singletons. What was sequenced was blood. The receptors originated from a man aged 35 to 55 in good health. The conserved cysteine and the conserved F or W are not part of the CDR3 here. Each record gives: V gene, J gene, CDR3 protein.

TRBV5-8	TRBJ2-7	ASSFIHPGQGALGQY
TRBV4-1	TRBJ1-2	ASSQVSRDRGRNGYT
TRBV6-5	TRBJ2-1	ASTLTGYNEQF
TRBV30	TRBJ1-2	AWSGSDRVYGYT
TRBV3-1/TRBV3-2	TRBJ1-4	ASSQDDGNEKLF
TRBV10-2	TRBJ2-1	ASRSLAGYNEQF
TRBV9	TRBJ1-4	ASSVTGTGNEKLF
TRBV9	TRBJ1-2	ASSAIGGNYGYT
TRBV2	TRBJ2-1	ASIGTSGRANEQF
TRBV5-1	TRBJ2-3	ASSWRTGDGDTQY
TRBV5-1	TRBJ1-5	ASSLGTDNQPQH
TRBV9	TRBJ2-3	ASSVEADTQY
TRBV4-3	TRBJ1-5	ASSQDFVGQGFQPQH
TRBV27	TRBJ2-2	ASNKQQGSNTGELF
TRBV9	TRBJ2-1	ASTPGLAYNEQF
TRBV19	TRBJ2-3	ASSISGGPTTCTDTQY
TRBV19	TRBJ1-4	ASRTLGTTNEKLF
TRBV28	TRBJ1-4	ASSLGDEKLF
TRBV7-2	TRBJ1-1	ASSYGTPNTEAF
TRBV6-2/TRBV6-3	TRBJ1-1	ASSYSRTGGIAF
TRBV18	TRBJ1-3	ASSPQSTGNTIY